One and the same sample provided the 10 T cell receptor beta chains below, sequenced in a study of blood T cell repertoires in COVID-19 (TCRdb year 2020). Library generation was performed with the immunoSEQ multiplex PCR assay. TCRdb took this table from immuneACCESS and kept in-frame rearrangements with V and J called. Such tables lack part of the clones; where checked against another copy, unresolved V genes explain under half of the gap, and the rest is unexplained. This sample has 81,000 or so clones in its table, and 75% to 90% of those were observed once. The ten largest clones represent more than 10% of the sample. Sequencing input: peripheral blood. Source of these receptors: a man in his 70s with active or convalescent COVID-19.

The chain recombines TRBV5-1 with TRBJ2-3; TRBD2 agrees at 8 bases. V lost 3 bases and J lost 1; bases outside the gene matches: 1. The CDR3 sequence is 14 residues long. Germline lookup yields CDR1 SGHRS and CDR2 YFSETQ. The CDR3 region has the DNA TGCGCCAGCAGCTCGACTAGCGGCACAGATACGCAGTATTTT. Its translation: CASSSTSGTDTQYF.

This chain connects TRBV20-1 to TRBJ2-1; 10 nucleotides align to TRBD2. Looked up from germline, CDR1 is DFQATT and CDR2 is SNEGSKA (reference sequence). This CDR3 comprises 16 residues. The trim removed 3 bases at V and 7 bases at J, leaving 12 bases unmatched. DNA for the CDR3: TGCAGTGCTAGTTACAGCGGGGGGGGACGACTGAATGAGCAGTTCTTC. Translated: CSASYSGGGRLNEQFF.

The genes are TRBV30 and TRBJ1-4, with 9 nucleotides matching TRBD1. Germline trimming cut 5 bases from V and 4 bases from J; bases unmatched to any gene: 5. The CDR3 is made up of 14 amino acids. Germline CDR1 and CDR2: GTSNPN and SVGIG (reference sequence). The CDR3 here is CAWADRGFNEKLFF. DNA of the CDR3: TGTGCCTGGGCCGACAGGGGGTTTAATGAAAAACTGTTTTTT.

This clone was seen a single time. V gene TRBV7-2 combines with J gene TRBJ2-1; TRBD2 agrees at 10 bases. This CDR3 has 14 amino acids. Losses at the gene ends were 5 bases for V and 7 bases for J; bases not matched to a gene: 5. Germline CDR1 reads SGHTA; CDR2 reads FQGNSA. The CDR3 is CASSVTSGVNEQFF. The CDR3 DNA reads TGTGCCAGCAGCGTAACTAGCGGGGTAAATGAGCAGTTCTTC.

The chain couples TRBV5-6 to TRBJ1-2; no firm D call. This CDR3 region has 15 residues. Germline V gene sequence: CDR1 SGHDT, CDR2 YYEEEE. The V end was cut by 4 bases, the J end by 7 bases, with 20 bases between. The CDR3 reads CASSGVGWQEGGYTF. The CDR3 DNA is TGTGCCAGCAGCGGCGTAGGTTGGCAGGAGGGTGGCTACACCTTC.

This sequence joins TRBV18 and TRBJ1-2; D uncertain. The V gene's germline CDR1 is KGHSH and CDR2 LQKENI. V lost 2 bases to trimming and J lost 1 base, with 5 bases between them. The CDR3 runs 13 residues. CDR3 sequence reads: CASSPGSNYGYTF. CDR3 DNA sequence: TGTGCCAGCTCACCAGGCAGTAACTATGGCTACACCTTC.

The chain has TRBV6-2 or TRBV6-3 and TRBJ2-4, with D tentatively TRBD2 (5 bases). Germline assignment: CDR1 MNHEY and CDR2 SVGEGT. This CDR3 has 15 amino acids. V lost 0 bases to trimming and J lost 1 base, with 7 bases between them. CDR3 region: CASSYSGLAKNIQYF. In nucleotides, the CDR3 is TGTGCCAGCAGTTACTCTGGACTGGCCAAAAACATTCAGTACTTC.

This clone was observed once. The chain combines TRBV9 with TRBJ1-1; D is perhaps TRBD1 (6 bases). Trimming removed 2 bases from V and 13 bases from J, with 18 bases in between. The germline V gene has CDR1 SGDLS and CDR2 YYNGEE. This CDR3 has 13 amino acids. The CDR3 nucleotides are TGTGCCAGCAGCGTTCTAGGGGGAGGGGGTGTTTTCTTT. Encoded protein: CASSVLGGGGVFF.

The CDR3 protein is CATSSLLDSPAETQYF. The CDR3 DNA reads as TGTGCCACCAGCAGTCTCTTGGACTCCCCGGCGGAGACCCAGTACTTC. The J gene is TRBJ2-5, the V gene TRBV15; weak D call: TRBD2 (5 bases). The germline gives CDR1 LNHNV, CDR2 YYDKDF (reference sequence). The CDR3 is 16 residues long. Trimming pared 3 bases from V and 5 bases from J, leaving 19 bases between.

The chain's CDR3 is CASSPPRLAGTQYF. The CDR3 bases are TGTGCCAGCAGTCCCCCTAGACTAGCGGGTACGCAGTATTTT. The gene calls are TRBV2 and TRBJ2-3; 10 nucleotides match TRBD2. Germline V gene lookup returns CDR1 SNHLY and CDR2 FYNNEI. This CDR3 is built from 14 residues. The junction had 7 bases not matched to a gene; V was cut back by 5 bases and J by 8 bases.